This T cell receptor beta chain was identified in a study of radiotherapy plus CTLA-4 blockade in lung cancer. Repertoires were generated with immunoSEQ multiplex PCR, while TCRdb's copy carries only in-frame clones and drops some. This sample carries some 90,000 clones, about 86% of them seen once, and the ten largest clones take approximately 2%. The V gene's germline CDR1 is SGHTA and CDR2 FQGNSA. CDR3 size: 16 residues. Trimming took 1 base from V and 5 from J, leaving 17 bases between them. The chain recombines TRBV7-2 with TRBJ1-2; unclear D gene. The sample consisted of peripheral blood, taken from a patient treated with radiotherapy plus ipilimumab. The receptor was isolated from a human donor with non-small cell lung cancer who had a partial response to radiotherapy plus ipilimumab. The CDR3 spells CASSLVGPPSGYGYTF. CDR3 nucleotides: TGTGCCAGCAGCTTAGTGGGTCCTCCGAGCGGATATGGCTACACCTTC.